The next 17 T cell receptor beta chains were all read from a single sample in a study of Graves' ophthalmopathy and Graves' hyperthyroidism. Amplification of TCR beta CDR3 regions used RNA transcripts. Scientists carried out first-round RT-PCR using HTBI primers and then a second-round multiplex PCR. TCRdb analysed the multiplex PCR reads with MiXCR anew, one entry per CDR3 protein. The table lists about 620,000 distinct CDR3 sequences, about 20% of them singletons. The sample consisted of peripheral blood. These TCRs come from a woman younger than 30 with stable Graves' hyperthyroidism. Some clones in this sample may be carry-over from other donors' samples.

This clonotype was seen a few times. The CDR3 protein is CSVEVGQNTEAFF. CDR3 nucleotides: TGCAGCGTTGAAGTGGGACAGAACACTGAAGCTTTCTTT. V usage is TRBV29-1 and J usage is TRBJ1-1; maybe TRBD1 (6 bases). The CDR3 consists of 13 residues. CDR1 is SQVTM, CDR2 ANQGSEA, per germline. V lost 1 base and J lost 1, with 7 bases in between.

The V gene is TRBV6-1, the J gene TRBJ1-1, with D hard to call. This CDR3 has 13 residues. Germline V CDR1 and CDR2: MNHNS, SASEGT. Trimming took off 6 bases at V and 0 bases at J, with 8 bases between the two ends. The CDR3 DNA reads TGTGCCAGCAGGAAGGTCATGAACACTGAAGCTTTCTTT. It is translated as CASRKVMNTEAFF.

This clonotype was detected many times. The rearrangement links TRBV19 to TRBJ1-1; no definite D call. The V end lost 1 base, the J end lost 0 bases, and 6 bases lay between the germline ends. CDR1 LNHDA and CDR2 SQIVND come from the germline V gene (reference sequence). There are 14 residues in the CDR3. The CDR3 coding sequence is TGTGCCAGTAGTATAGGACGGCTGAACACTGAAGCTTTCTTT. Protein product: CASSIGRLNTEAFF.

A single count supports this clonotype. The DNA is left out, because the CDR3 cannot be placed on it with certainty; the CDR3 is given as TCRdb lists it. This rearrangement joins TRBV6-2 or TRBV6-3 to TRBJ2-5; no check of the table's D call, TRBD1, against the DNA was made. Germline V gives CDR1 MNHEY, CDR2 SVGEGT. The CDR3 extends over 15 residues, inclusive of both ends. The CDR3 reads CASTPVNFGPETQYF.

The gene calls are TRBV11-2 and TRBJ1-3; D is unclear. The ends were cut back, 0 bases at V and 0 bases at J, with 9 bases in the middle. The CDR3 runs to 16 residues. Germline V lookup: CDR1 SGHAT, CDR2 FQNNGV. The CDR3 DNA sequence: TGTGCCAGCAGCTTAGATGGTAGCGGCTCTGGAAACACCATATATTTT. Translated, it gives CASSLDGSGSGNTIYF.

At least ten counts were recorded for this clonotype. The genes are TRBV5-1 and TRBJ1-1; unclear D gene. Germline-derived CDR1 and CDR2 are SGHRS and YFSETQ. The V gene lost 2 bases and the J gene lost 4 bases, with 12 bases spanning the gap. This CDR3 comprises 14 residues. CDR3: CASSLTRSATEAFF. The CDR3 region has the DNA TGCGCCAGCAGCTTAACCAGGTCTGCCACTGAAGCTTTCTTT.

The V and J genes are TRBV9 and TRBJ2-6, with D possibly being TRBD2 (5 bases). Per germline, CDR1 SGDLS and CDR2 YYNGEE. V was shortened by 0 bases and J by 0 bases, with 16 bases between the two germline ends. This CDR3 contains 19 residues. The CDR3 bases are TGTGCCAGCAGCGTAGAGGCGGGCGACACCTTCTCTGGGGCCAACGTCCTGACTTTC. This gives the protein CASSVEAGDTFSGANVLTF.

The table lists this clonotype with many counts. The J gene is TRBJ1-1, the V gene TRBV11-2; D not certain. Trimming stripped 4 bases from V and 0 bases from J, with 15 bases between. Germline V gene data show CDR1 as SGHAT and CDR2 as FQNNGV. This CDR3 has 16 amino acids. The CDR3 loop reads CASSSGLRRMNTEAFF. CDR3 nucleotides: TGTGCCAGCAGCTCAGGCCTCAGGAGGATGAACACTGAAGCTTTCTTT.

This clonotype was seen many times. The chain recombines TRBV6-1 with TRBJ1-2; D call uncertain. Germline CDR1 is MNHNS and CDR2 is SASEGT. CDR3 length equals 15 residues. V lost 4 bases, J lost 5 bases, and 17 bases lay in between. In DNA form, the CDR3 reads TGTGCCAGCAGTGTAATAAAGGAGGCATCGTATGGCTACACCTTC. It encodes CASSVIKEASYGYTF.

This clonotype has a handful of counts. One end of the junction varies from germline; a read error may be responsible. The rearrangement joins TRBV6-1 to TRBJ2-7, with 13 nucleotides matching TRBD2. The V gene's germline CDR1 is MNHNS and CDR2 SASEGT. This CDR3 comprises 11 residues. The CDR3: CASSETSGRNF. The CDR3 DNA sequence: TGTGCCAGCAGTGAGACTAGCGGGAGGAACTTC.

CDR3 sequence (DNA): TGTGCCAGCAGCTTAGCCCAGGGCTGGGAAGAGACCCAGTACTTC. It yields the protein CASSLAQGWEETQYF. The rearrangement uses TRBV7-2 and TRBJ2-5; TRBD1 is a possible D gene (5 bases). The CDR3 is 15 residues long. The germline gives CDR1 SGHTA, CDR2 FQGNSA. V shed 0 bases and J shed 3 bases, with 11 bases lying between them.

This clonotype was counted between two and nine times. The chain recombines TRBV5-1 with TRBJ2-7; D is uncertain. The CDR3 covers 13 residues. Germline CDR1 reads SGHRS; CDR2 reads YFSETQ. V was trimmed by 2 bases and J by 4 bases, leaving 10 bases between them. This CDR3 reads CASSLRYGYEQYF. The CDR3 nucleotides are TGCGCCAGCAGCTTAAGGTATGGGTACGAGCAGTACTTC.

The sample holds many counts of this clonotype. The chain joins TRBV11-2 to TRBJ2-7, with 10 bases lining up with TRBD2. The junction had 10 bases not matched to a gene; V was cut back by 6 bases and J by 5 bases. This CDR3 comprises 15 residues. CDR1 and CDR2 (germline): SGHAT, FQNNGV. The CDR3, as DNA: TGTGCCAGCAGTCTGGGGGCTAGCGGGAGTGACGAGCAGTACTTC. This codes for CASSLGASGSDEQYF.

This clonotype was picked up many times. The CDR3 protein is CASRYTQNTEAFF. The DNA of the CDR3 is TGTGCCAGCAGATATACACAGAACACTGAAGCTTTCTTT. The chain has TRBV2 and TRBJ1-1; D call uncertain. V was trimmed by 6 bases and J by 1 base, leaving 9 bases between them. The CDR3 consists of 13 residues. Germline CDR1 is SNHLY and CDR2 is FYNNEI.

This clonotype was seen at least ten times. The chain couples TRBV12-5 to TRBJ2-7; TRBD1 agrees at 8 bases. Trimming took 9 bases from V and 5 from J; bases not matched to a gene: 9. This CDR3 region has 13 residues. CDR1 and CDR2 from the germline V gene are LGHNT and FRNRAP. CDR3 sequence: CASRRTGSHEQYF. The DNA for the CDR3 is TGTGCTAGCCGTAGGACAGGGAGTCACGAGCAGTACTTC.

This clonotype was counted at least ten times. CDR3 nucleotides: TGCAGCGCCGAGATTGGCACTGAAGCTTTCTTT. As protein: CSAEIGTEAFF. The chain has TRBV29-1 and TRBJ1-1; D gene uncertain. V lost 7 bases, J lost 4 bases, and 10 bases lay in between. The CDR3 spans 11 residues. Germline CDR1 is SQVTM and CDR2 is ANQGSEA. Combining the CDR3 with reference TRBV29-1 and TRBJ1-1 gives the whole variable domain SAVISQKPSRDICQRGTSLTIQCQVDSQVTMMFWYRQQPGQSLTLIATANQGSEATYESGFVIDKFPISRPNLTFSTLTVSNMSPEDSSIYLCSAEIGTEAFFGQGTRLTVV.

This clonotype was seen at least ten times. This rearrangement joins TRBV6-2 or TRBV6-3 to TRBJ2-7; 8 positions agree with TRBD2. Germline V gene data show CDR1 as MNHEY and CDR2 as SVGEGT. CDR3 length: 16 residues. V was pared by 0 bases and J by 2 bases, with 6 bases of the junction left unmatched. The CDR3 sequence is CASSYSLTSAAYEQYF. DNA for the CDR3: TGTGCCAGCAGTTACTCGTTGACTAGCGCAGCCTACGAGCAGTACTTC.